This T cell receptor (beta chain) was documented in a study of blood T cell repertoires in COVID-19. There are 13 residues in the CDR3. Trimming shortened V by 2 bases and J by 7 bases, and 9 bases separated the two germline ends. Per the germline V gene, CDR1 is KGHSH and CDR2 is LQKENI. In the study's own analysis: Amplification with reference gene primers provided the estimates of nucleated cell counts. Sequenced by immunoSEQ multiplex PCR; TCRdb stores in-frame clones only, minus some. D and trimming come from the DNA, and the V and J calls and clone size come from that table. The profile covers 200,000 to 250,000 clones, with 70% to 85% appearing a single time and roughly 7.8% taken by the ten largest. In Seattle, patients joined the study during active infection and were tracked longitudinally.

The chain recombines TRBV18 with TRBJ1-5, with D hard to call. This clonotype was obtained from a woman older than 75 with COVID-19, enrolled during active disease. The sequenced sample consisted of peripheral blood. As DNA, the CDR3 is TGTGCCAGCTCACCAGAGGGCTCCCAGCCCCAGCATTTT. Its protein product is CASSPEGSQPQHF.